These 18 T cell receptor beta chains were sequenced from one sample in a study of CD8 T cells in Susac syndrome. With random hexamers, reverse transcription was performed on about 0.45 to 1 ug of RNA. TCRdb ran MiXCR on the immunoSEQ multiplex PCR reads and lists one entry per CDR3 protein. The sample contains 130,000 to 150,000 distinct CDR3 sequences, nearly 95% of which appear only once. Sequencing was performed on CD8+ T cells from PBMCs. These receptors came from a human donor in good health.

The chain has TRBV21-1 and TRBJ1-5; the DNA was not used to check the table's D call, TRBD1. TRBV21-1 is flagged as a pseudogene. The CDR3 runs to 16 residues. CDR3 in DNA: TGTGCCAGCAGCAAAGGGTGTGCAGGGGGGGACCAGCCCCAGCATTTT. This gives the protein CASSKGCAGGDQPQHF.

The J gene is TRBJ2-5, the V gene TRBV12-3 or TRBV12-4; TRBD2 matches 7 bases. With 4 bases clipped from V and 4 bases from J, the junction kept 12 bases outside the gene matches. The CDR3 runs to 16 residues. The CDR3 sequence: CASSSIWGREAETQYF. CDR3 nucleotide sequence: TGTGCCAGCAGTTCTATTTGGGGGAGGGAGGCAGAGACCCAGTACTTC.

The gene calls are TRBV7-2 and TRBJ2-3; 8 bases fit TRBD1. V dropped 3 bases and J dropped 3; count of bases not matched to a gene: 2. This CDR3 spans 14 amino acids. Germline CDR1 reads SGHTA; CDR2 reads FQGNSA. The CDR3, as DNA: TGTGCCAGCAGCTTCAGGGGGCCGACAGATACGCAGTATTTT. It specifies CASSFRGPTDTQYF.

CDR3 DNA sequence: TGTGCCAGCAGCTTCCCGGGAGTTGACGCTGAAGCTTTCTTT. Amino acid sequence: CASSFPGVDAEAFF. The chain employs TRBV7-9 and TRBJ1-1; D not resolved. The CDR3 is made up of 14 amino acids. V lost 3 bases, J lost 6 bases, and 14 bases lay in between. Germline CDR1 SEHNR, CDR2 FQNEAQ (reference sequence).

V is TRBV14 and J is TRBJ1-2, with D possibly TRBD1 on 5 matching bases. V was shortened by 1 base and J by 4 bases, with 10 bases between the two germline ends. Germline values: CDR1 SGHDN, CDR2 FVKESK. The CDR3 covers 14 residues. The CDR3, as DNA: TGTGCCAGCAGCCAAGTGGAGGGGAGCTATGGCTACACCTTC. Encoded protein: CASSQVEGSYGYTF.

DNA of the CDR3: TGCGCCAGCAGCCAATCCTGGACTAGCCCGATTTACAATGAGCAGTTCTTC. Translated: CASSQSWTSPIYNEQFF. The chain combines TRBV4-3 with TRBJ2-1; 8 bases are a match to TRBD2. This CDR3 spans 17 amino acids. Germline V gene data show CDR1 as LGHNA and CDR2 as YSLEER. V was clipped by 2 bases and J by 4 bases; unmatched bases: 10.

The gene calls are TRBV4-1 and TRBJ1-5; no definite D call. There are 16 residues in the CDR3. Deletions cut 4 bases from V and 0 bases from J, with 13 bases between. Germline CDR1 reads MGHRA; CDR2 reads YSYEKL. In DNA form, the CDR3 reads TGCGCCAGCAGCCCCCAGGTCGGGCATAGCAATCAGCCCCAGCATTTT. This translates into CASSPQVGHSNQPQHF.

V and J are TRBV28 and TRBJ2-5; 7 bases are shared with TRBD1. V was pared by 6 bases and J by 3 bases, with 13 bases of the junction left unmatched. In germline, CDR1 is MDHEN, CDR2 SYDVKM. CDR3 length: 16 residues. The CDR3 loop is CASRVFGRGFKETQYF. The CDR3 DNA is TGTGCCAGCAGGGTCTTCGGCAGGGGGTTTAAAGAGACCCAGTACTTC. Filled out from reference TRBV28 and TRBJ2-5, the complete variable domain reads DVKVTQSSRYLVKRTGEKVFLECVQDMDHENMFWYRQDPGLGLRLIYFSYDVKMKEKGDIPEGYSVSREKKERFSLILESASTNQTSMYLCASRVFGRGFKETQYFGPGTRLLVL.

V gene TRBV13 combines with J gene TRBJ1-1; perhaps TRBD1 as D (6 bases). The CDR3 has 14 amino acids. Trimming took off 5 bases at V and 2 bases at J, with 12 bases between the two ends. Germline CDR1 reads PRHDT; CDR2 reads FYEKMQ (reference sequence). The CDR3 sequence: CASSQLQGNTEAFF. The CDR3 nucleotides read TGTGCCAGCAGCCAATTACAGGGCAACACTGAAGCTTTCTTT.

The chain employs TRBV27 and TRBJ2-7, with 10 bases fitting TRBD2. Germline loops: CDR1 MNHEY, CDR2 SMNVEV (reference sequence). The CDR3 spans 15 residues. Unmatched junction bases numbered 5, after V lost 5 bases and J lost 1 base. The CDR3 here is CASSASGGPSYEQYF. The CDR3 bases are TGTGCCAGCAGTGCTAGCGGGGGTCCTTCCTACGAGCAGTACTTC.

The V call is TRBV30, the J call TRBJ2-1; 11 bases map to TRBD2. The V and J ends lost 2 bases and 1 base, in that order; junction bases with no gene match: 4. Germline V gene data show CDR1 as GTSNPN and CDR2 as SVGIG (reference sequence). The CDR3 runs to 16 residues. The CDR3 region has the DNA TGTGCCTGGAGTCACGGACTAGCGGGTTCCTACAATGAGCAGTTCTTC. This encodes CAWSHGLAGSYNEQFF.

The chain recombines TRBV29-1 with TRBJ1-1; D perhaps matches TRBD1 (5 bases). Trimming took off 6 bases at V and 1 base at J, with 15 bases between the two ends. Germline V lookup: CDR1 SQVTM, CDR2 ANQGSEA. This CDR3 is 14 amino acids long. The CDR3 is CSVGIDGTNTEAFF. For the CDR3, the DNA is TGCAGCGTAGGAATCGACGGGACGAACACTGAAGCTTTCTTT.

The rearrangement joins TRBV13 to TRBJ2-5; possibly TRBD1 for D (5 bases). Trimming took off 2 bases at V and 2 bases at J, with 6 bases between the two ends. The CDR3 contains 13 residues. Germline CDR1 is PRHDT and CDR2 is FYEKMQ (reference sequence). In nucleotides, the CDR3 is TGTGCCAGCAGCTTACAGGGACAAGAGACCCAGTACTTC. Translated: CASSLQGQETQYF.

In this sample, this clonotype turned up once. This chain joins TRBV20-1 and TRBJ1-5; D is undetermined. The V end lost 8 bases, the J end lost 5 bases, and 16 bases lay between the germline ends. CDR1 DFQATT and CDR2 SNEGSKA come from the germline V gene (reference sequence). The CDR3 has 13 residues. CDR3 DNA sequence: TGCAGTAACCGACCGGGGAGTCATCAGCCCCAGCATTTT. It codes for CSNRPGSHQPQHF.

The V gene is TRBV7-8, the J gene TRBJ1-5, with D perhaps TRBD1 (6 bases). Germline V gene lookup returns CDR1 SGHVS and CDR2 FQNEAQ. Trimming shortened V by 0 bases and J by 0 bases, and 15 bases separated the two germline ends. The CDR3 runs 18 residues. The CDR3 region is CASSLALRGAYSNQPQHF. The CDR3 nucleotides read TGTGCCAGCAGCTTAGCGTTAAGGGGGGCCTATAGCAATCAGCCCCAGCATTTT.

This clonotype has just a few counts. The chain employs TRBV4-3 and TRBJ1-2; D perhaps matches TRBD1 (5 bases). V lost 0 bases and J 3 bases, leaving 8 bases between the germline ends. The germline V gene has CDR1 LGHNA and CDR2 YSLEER. CDR3 size: 14 residues. CDR3 loop: CASSQDGGDYGYTF. The CDR3 DNA follows: TGCGCCAGCAGCCAAGATGGGGGGGACTATGGCTACACCTTC.

This rearrangement joins TRBV28 to TRBJ1-2; 8 positions match TRBD1. The CDR3 loop spans 15 amino acids. Germline V lookup: CDR1 MDHEN, CDR2 SYDVKM. V shed 4 bases and J 2 bases; nucleotides not matched to a gene: 6. CDR3 DNA: TGTGCCAGCAGTTGGAGGAACAGGGGGAACTATGGCTACACCTTC. It translates to CASSWRNRGNYGYTF.

This clonotype was observed once. J is TRBJ1-2 and V is TRBV29-1; 8 nucleotides align to TRBD1. V trimming: 3 bases; J trimming: 6 bases; junction bases outside the gene matches: 3. CDR1 SQVTM and CDR2 ANQGSEA come from the germline V gene. CDR3 length: 12 residues. In nucleotides, the CDR3 is TGCAGCGTTGACAGGGGGCAGGATGGCTACACCTTC. Translated: CSVDRGQDGYTF.